This T cell receptor (beta chain) appears in the sequencing data of a study of T cell changes during pregnancy in multiple sclerosis. TCRdb keeps only in-frame clones here, not all; method: immunoSEQ multiplex PCR. The sample lists approximately 51,000 clones, 93% occurring once. This clone was detected once. The CDR3 has 15 amino acids. CDR1 and CDR2 (germline): SGDLS, YYNGEE. V was clipped by 0 bases and J by 7 bases, with 14 bases between them. The specimen was peripheral blood, collected in the second trimester of pregnancy. This receptor was taken from a female donor with multiple sclerosis, enrolled in a pregnancy study. The chain uses TRBV9 and TRBJ2-1; D unclear. This chain's CDR3 is CASSVATLGQNEQFF. CDR3 sequence (DNA): TGTGCCAGCAGCGTAGCTACTTTGGGCCAGAATGAGCAGTTCTTC.